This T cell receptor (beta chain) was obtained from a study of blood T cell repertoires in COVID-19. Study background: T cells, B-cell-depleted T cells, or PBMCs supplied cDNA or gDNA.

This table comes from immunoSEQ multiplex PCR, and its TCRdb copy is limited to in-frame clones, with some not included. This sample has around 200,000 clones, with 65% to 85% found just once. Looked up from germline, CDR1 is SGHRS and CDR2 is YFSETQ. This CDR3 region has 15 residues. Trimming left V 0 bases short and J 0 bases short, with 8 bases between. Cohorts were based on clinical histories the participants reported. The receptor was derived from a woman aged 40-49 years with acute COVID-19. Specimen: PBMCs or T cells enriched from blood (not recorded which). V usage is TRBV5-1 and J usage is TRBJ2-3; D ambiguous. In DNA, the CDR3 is TGCGCCAGCAGCTTGGGACACCAAAGCACAGATACGCAGTATTTT. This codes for CASSLGHQSTDTQYF.